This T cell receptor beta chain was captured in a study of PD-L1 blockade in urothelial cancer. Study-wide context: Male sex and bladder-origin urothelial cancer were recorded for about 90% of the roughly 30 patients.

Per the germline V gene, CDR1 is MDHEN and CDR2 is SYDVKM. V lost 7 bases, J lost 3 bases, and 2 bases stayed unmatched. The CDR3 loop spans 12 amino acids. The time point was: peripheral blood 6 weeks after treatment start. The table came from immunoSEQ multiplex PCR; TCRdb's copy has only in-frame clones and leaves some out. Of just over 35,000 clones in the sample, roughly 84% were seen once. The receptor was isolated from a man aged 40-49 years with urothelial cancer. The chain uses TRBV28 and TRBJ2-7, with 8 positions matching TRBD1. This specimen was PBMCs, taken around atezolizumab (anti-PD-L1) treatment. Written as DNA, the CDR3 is TGTGCCAGCAAGACAGGGGTCTACGAGCAGTACTTC. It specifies CASKTGVYEQYF.